What follows are 19 T cell receptor beta chains derived from one specimen sequenced in a study of T cell responses to AZD1222 COVID-19 vaccine. The table came from immunoSEQ multiplex PCR; TCRdb's copy has only in-frame clones and leaves some out. The sample carries roughly 150,000 clones, around 89% recorded once. Here the sequenced sample was peripheral blood, taken on day 0 of AZD1222 vaccination. The receptors derive from an adult in good health.

This rearrangement joins TRBV6-2 or TRBV6-3 to TRBJ2-2; D remains unclear. The ends were cut back, 2 bases at V and 0 bases at J, with 10 bases in the middle. Germline V gives CDR1 MNHEY, CDR2 SVGEGT. The CDR3 spans 16 residues. CDR3 nucleotides: TGTGCCAGCAGTTACACGAGAACCGCGAACACCGGGGAGCTGTTTTTT. Translated, it gives CASSYTRTANTGELFF.

The V gene is TRBV7-2, the J gene TRBJ2-4, with D perhaps given as TRBD1 or TRBD2 (5 bases each). Germline V gene sequence: CDR1 SGHTA, CDR2 FQGNSA. V was trimmed by 3 bases and J by 5 bases, leaving 11 bases between them. The CDR3 totals 14 residues. The CDR3 nucleotides are TGTGCCAGCAGCTTTAAGAGGGGCCAAAACATTCAGTACTTC. Translation: CASSFKRGQNIQYF.

The rearrangement links TRBV19 to TRBJ1-2; TRBD1 matches 10 bases. The CDR3 consists of 15 residues. The germline V gene encodes CDR1 LNHDA and CDR2 SQIVND (reference sequence). Trimming cost V 3 bases and J 10 bases; bases outside gene matches: 11. CDR3 sequence (DNA): TGTGCCAGTAGTATCGGGTACCCGGGACAGGGGTTCTACACCTTC. The encoded protein is CASSIGYPGQGFYTF.

The chain joins TRBV10-3 to TRBJ2-2; 7 nucleotides line up with TRBD2. Germline trimming cut 7 bases from V and 5 bases from J; bases unmatched to any gene: 7. The germline V gene encodes CDR1 ENHRY and CDR2 SYGVKD. CDR3 length equals 14 residues. The CDR3 spells CAIMGGRGTGELFF. CDR3 in DNA: TGTGCCATCATGGGAGGGAGGGGTACCGGGGAGCTGTTTTTT.

The chain recombines TRBV9 with TRBJ2-5, with D perhaps assigned TRBD1 or TRBD2 (5 bases each). CDR3 length: 15 amino acids. Germline assignment: CDR1 SGDLS and CDR2 YYNGEE. The ends were cut back, 0 bases at V and 5 bases at J, with 14 bases in the middle. CDR3 protein: CASSVAGTVGETQYF. DNA of the CDR3: TGTGCCAGCAGCGTAGCCGGGACGGTCGGGGAGACCCAGTACTTC.

The chain carries TRBV11-3 and TRBJ1-1; D is uncertain. V lost 1 base to trimming and J lost 1 base, with 4 bases between them. The CDR3 loop spans 13 amino acids. Germline values: CDR1 SGHNT, CDR2 YENEEA. The CDR3 reads CASSLVGNTEAFF. CDR3 DNA sequence: TGTGCCAGCAGCTTAGTAGGGAACACTGAAGCTTTCTTT.

V gene TRBV2 combines with J gene TRBJ1-1, with 7 nucleotides matching TRBD1. CDR1 and CDR2 from the germline V gene are SNHLY and FYNNEI. J lost 3 bases, V lost 6 bases, and 7 bases had no gene match. The CDR3 covers 14 residues. The CDR3 here is CASRAPGQHTEAFF. CDR3 nucleotides: TGTGCCAGCAGGGCGCCGGGACAGCACACTGAAGCTTTCTTT.

The V and J genes are TRBV6-2 or TRBV6-3 and TRBJ2-7; no firm D call. Germline V lookup: CDR1 MNHEY, CDR2 SVGEGT. Deletions cut 6 bases from V and 1 base from J, with 19 bases between. This CDR3 has 16 amino acids. The CDR3 coding sequence is TGTGCCAGCAGCCCCTGGGCGGAGACCATTTCCTACGAGCAGTACTTC. It yields the protein CASSPWAETISYEQYF.

The V and J genes are TRBV7-2 and TRBJ2-7, with 7 bases that match TRBD2. Germline trimming cut 4 bases from V and 2 bases from J; bases unmatched to any gene: 8. Germline CDR1 is SGHTA and CDR2 is FQGNSA. The CDR3 runs 15 residues. CDR3 nucleotides: TGTGCCAGCAGCTACGGGGCTAGCGGTCCCTACGAGCAGTACTTC. Its translation: CASSYGASGPYEQYF.

The CDR3 region is CASSLAADYGYTF. The DNA for the CDR3 is TGTGCCAGCAGCTTAGCGGCTGATTATGGCTACACCTTC. The chain has TRBV11-2 and TRBJ1-2; D is unresolved. Between the trimmed V and J ends, which lost 1 base and 5 bases, there was a span of 8 bases. Germline CDR1 and CDR2: SGHAT and FQNNGV. The CDR3 totals 13 residues. The full variable domain, in which reference TRBV11-2 and TRBJ1-2 provide the parts outside the CDR3, is EAGVAQSPRYKIIEKRQSVAFWCNPISGHATLYWYQQILGQGPKLLIQFQNNGVVDDSQLPKDRFSAERLKGVDSTLKIQPAKLEDSAVYLCASSLAADYGYTFGSGTRLTVV.

V is TRBV14 and J is TRBJ2-6; possible D gene TRBD2, 5 bases. The germline CDR1 and CDR2 sequences are SGHDN and FVKESK. The CDR3 is 17 amino acids. V dropped 4 bases and J dropped 2 bases, with 15 bases sitting between them. CDR3 residues: CASSPRGPTAGANVLTF. CDR3 coding DNA: TGTGCCAGCAGCCCTAGAGGGCCGACCGCTGGGGCCAACGTCCTGACTTTC.

The chain carries TRBV11-2 and TRBJ1-1; D remains ambiguous. The germline V and J ends were trimmed by 6 bases and 0 bases, with 5 bases remaining between them. Per germline, CDR1 SGHAT and CDR2 FQNNGV. CDR3 length equals 12 residues. DNA for the CDR3: TGTGCCAGCAGACGGATGAACACTGAAGCTTTCTTT. Protein product: CASRRMNTEAFF.

J is TRBJ1-3 and V is TRBV7-2; 7 bases agree with TRBD1. This CDR3 has 15 amino acids. The germline gives CDR1 SGHTA, CDR2 FQGNSA. Trimming at V came to 5 bases and at J to 4 bases, leaving 8 bases not matched to a gene. Here the CDR3 DNA reads TGTGCCAGCAGCCCACAGGGACAGTCCGGAAACACCATATATTTT. Amino acids: CASSPQGQSGNTIYF.

V gene TRBV27 combines with J gene TRBJ2-5, with 8 bases identical to TRBD2. This CDR3 contains 16 residues. V trimming: 2 bases; J trimming: 3 bases; junction bases outside the gene matches: 8. CDR1 MNHEY and CDR2 SMNVEV come from the germline V gene (reference sequence). CDR3 DNA sequence: TGTGCCAGCAGTTTACTAACCAGCGGGAGAAAAGAGACCCAGTACTTC. This encodes CASSLLTSGRKETQYF.

This chain connects TRBV5-4 to TRBJ2-2; TRBD2 is a possible D gene (5 bases). CDR1 is SGHNT, CDR2 YYREEE, per germline (reference sequence). Trimming stripped 4 bases from V and 8 bases from J, with 18 bases between. This CDR3 has 15 residues. The CDR3 nucleotides read TGTGCCAGCAGCATCCAGTCCGTTAGCGTGGGGGAGCTGTTTTTT. Protein: CASSIQSVSVGELFF.

The chain joins TRBV27 to TRBJ1-5; no reliable D call. Trimming stripped 9 bases from V and 0 bases from J, with 9 bases between. Germline CDR1 MNHEY, CDR2 SMNVEV (reference sequence). This CDR3 comprises 13 residues. In DNA, the CDR3 is TGTGCCAGTCAAATTAATAGCAATCAGCCCCAGCATTTT. Translation gives CASQINSNQPQHF.

The V call is TRBV7-2, the J call TRBJ1-2; perhaps TRBD1 as D (5 bases). The CDR3 runs 12 residues. Germline CDR1 SGHTA, CDR2 FQGNSA. Between the trimmed V and J ends, which lost 11 bases and 0 bases, there was a span of 10 bases. The CDR3 protein is CAGGVANYGYTF. DNA for the CDR3: TGTGCCGGGGGGGTGGCTAACTATGGCTACACCTTC.

The rearrangement links TRBV11-3 to TRBJ1-5; D is unclear. The CDR3 runs 14 residues. Deletions cut 6 bases from V and 4 bases from J, with 13 bases between. Germline-derived CDR1 and CDR2 are SGHNT and YENEEA. DNA for the CDR3: TGTGCCAGCAGTCCCCCTGGGGTTAATCAGCCCCAGCATTTT. It is translated as CASSPPGVNQPQHF.

CDR3 nucleotides: TGCGCCAGCAGCCCAGGGGGGGCGGACAACTATGGCTACACCTTC. As protein: CASSPGGADNYGYTF. The chain recombines TRBV5-1 with TRBJ1-2; 7 bases are a match to TRBD1. The CDR3 consists of 15 residues. Germline V lookup: CDR1 SGHRS, CDR2 YFSETQ. With 4 bases clipped from V and 2 bases from J, the junction kept 8 bases outside the gene matches.